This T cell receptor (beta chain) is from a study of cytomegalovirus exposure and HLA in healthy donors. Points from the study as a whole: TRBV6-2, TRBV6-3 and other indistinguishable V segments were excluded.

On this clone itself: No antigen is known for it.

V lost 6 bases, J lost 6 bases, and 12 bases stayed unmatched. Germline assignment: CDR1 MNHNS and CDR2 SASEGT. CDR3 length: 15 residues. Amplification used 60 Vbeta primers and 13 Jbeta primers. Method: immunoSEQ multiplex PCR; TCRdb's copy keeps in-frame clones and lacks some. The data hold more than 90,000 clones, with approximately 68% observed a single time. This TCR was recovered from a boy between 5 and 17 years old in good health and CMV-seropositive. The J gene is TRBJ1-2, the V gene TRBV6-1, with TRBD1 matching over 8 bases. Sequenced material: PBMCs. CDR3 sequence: CASSAQQGEFHGYTF. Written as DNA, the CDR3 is TGTGCCAGCAGCGCACAACAGGGGGAATTTCATGGCTACACCTTC.